This T cell receptor beta chain was recovered during a study of T cell responses to AZD1222 COVID-19 vaccine. CDR1 and CDR2 (germline): SGHVS, FQNEAQ. The CDR3 extends over 14 amino acids. J gave up 0 bases and V 5 bases, and 3 bases lay outside the gene matches. Assay used: immunoSEQ multiplex PCR; TCRdb lists only in-frame clones, some missing. The top ten clones hold approximately 1.2% of a sample with about 79,000 clones, about 83% of them seen once. Material: peripheral blood, obtained 28 days after the second AZD1222 dose. The source is an adult who received the AZD1222 COVID-19 vaccine. The chain links TRBV7-8 to TRBJ2-7; the match to TRBD2 covers 8 bases. CDR3 amino acids: CASSLTSGSYEQYF. The CDR3 region has the DNA TGTGCCAGCAGCCTCACTAGCGGCTCCTACGAGCAGTACTTC.